Shown below are 4 T cell receptor beta chains from a single sample sequenced in a study of cytomegalovirus exposure and HLA in healthy donors. Primers: 60 Vbeta forward and 13 Jbeta reverse. The protocol was immunoSEQ multiplex PCR, while the TCRdb copy is restricted to in-frame clones and leaves out a portion. There are 150,000 to 200,000 clones in the sample; about four fifths occur only once, and over 1.2% lies in the top ten. The sequencing sample was made of PBMCs. These receptors were obtained from a girl aged 10 to 17 in good health and CMV-seropositive.

V is TRBV28 and J is TRBJ2-3; 9 bases align to TRBD1. CDR1 is MDHEN, CDR2 SYDVKM, per germline. V lost 8 bases and J lost 0; bases outside the gene matches: 3. This CDR3 is built from 14 residues. In DNA form, the CDR3 reads TGTGCCAGCTGCGGACAGGGGAGCACAGATACGCAGTATTTT. It specifies CASCGQGSTDTQYF.

The chain uses TRBV27 and TRBJ1-3; 8 bases are shared with TRBD1. V was pared by 6 bases and J by 2 bases, with 6 bases of the junction left unmatched. The CDR3 sequence is 15 residues long. The V gene's germline CDR1 is MNHEY and CDR2 SMNVEV (reference sequence). Here the CDR3 DNA reads TGTGCCAGCAGCAGGACAGGGTTCACTGGAAACACCATATATTTT. Amino acids: CASSRTGFTGNTIYF.

The V call is TRBV28, the J call TRBJ2-5; 7 bases line up with TRBD1. Matching the DNA end better, TRBJ2-7 makes the J call doubtful. Germline CDR1 is MDHEN and CDR2 is SYDVKM. The CDR3 has 16 residues. CDR3: CASSPFPDRFSYEQYF. The CDR3 DNA reads as TGTGCCAGCAGTCCATTCCCGGACAGGTTTTCCTACGAGCAGTACTTC.

This clone was detected only once. V usage is TRBV28 and J usage is TRBJ1-1; 12 bases map to TRBD1. Trimming at V came to 6 bases and at J to 4 bases, leaving 18 bases not matched to a gene. Germline V gene data show CDR1 as MDHEN and CDR2 as SYDVKM. CDR3 length: 19 amino acids. CDR3 protein: CASSQGDRGQVGSSTEAFF. In DNA form, the CDR3 reads TGTGCCAGCAGCCAAGGGGACAGGGGGCAAGTGGGCAGCAGCACTGAAGCTTTCTTT.